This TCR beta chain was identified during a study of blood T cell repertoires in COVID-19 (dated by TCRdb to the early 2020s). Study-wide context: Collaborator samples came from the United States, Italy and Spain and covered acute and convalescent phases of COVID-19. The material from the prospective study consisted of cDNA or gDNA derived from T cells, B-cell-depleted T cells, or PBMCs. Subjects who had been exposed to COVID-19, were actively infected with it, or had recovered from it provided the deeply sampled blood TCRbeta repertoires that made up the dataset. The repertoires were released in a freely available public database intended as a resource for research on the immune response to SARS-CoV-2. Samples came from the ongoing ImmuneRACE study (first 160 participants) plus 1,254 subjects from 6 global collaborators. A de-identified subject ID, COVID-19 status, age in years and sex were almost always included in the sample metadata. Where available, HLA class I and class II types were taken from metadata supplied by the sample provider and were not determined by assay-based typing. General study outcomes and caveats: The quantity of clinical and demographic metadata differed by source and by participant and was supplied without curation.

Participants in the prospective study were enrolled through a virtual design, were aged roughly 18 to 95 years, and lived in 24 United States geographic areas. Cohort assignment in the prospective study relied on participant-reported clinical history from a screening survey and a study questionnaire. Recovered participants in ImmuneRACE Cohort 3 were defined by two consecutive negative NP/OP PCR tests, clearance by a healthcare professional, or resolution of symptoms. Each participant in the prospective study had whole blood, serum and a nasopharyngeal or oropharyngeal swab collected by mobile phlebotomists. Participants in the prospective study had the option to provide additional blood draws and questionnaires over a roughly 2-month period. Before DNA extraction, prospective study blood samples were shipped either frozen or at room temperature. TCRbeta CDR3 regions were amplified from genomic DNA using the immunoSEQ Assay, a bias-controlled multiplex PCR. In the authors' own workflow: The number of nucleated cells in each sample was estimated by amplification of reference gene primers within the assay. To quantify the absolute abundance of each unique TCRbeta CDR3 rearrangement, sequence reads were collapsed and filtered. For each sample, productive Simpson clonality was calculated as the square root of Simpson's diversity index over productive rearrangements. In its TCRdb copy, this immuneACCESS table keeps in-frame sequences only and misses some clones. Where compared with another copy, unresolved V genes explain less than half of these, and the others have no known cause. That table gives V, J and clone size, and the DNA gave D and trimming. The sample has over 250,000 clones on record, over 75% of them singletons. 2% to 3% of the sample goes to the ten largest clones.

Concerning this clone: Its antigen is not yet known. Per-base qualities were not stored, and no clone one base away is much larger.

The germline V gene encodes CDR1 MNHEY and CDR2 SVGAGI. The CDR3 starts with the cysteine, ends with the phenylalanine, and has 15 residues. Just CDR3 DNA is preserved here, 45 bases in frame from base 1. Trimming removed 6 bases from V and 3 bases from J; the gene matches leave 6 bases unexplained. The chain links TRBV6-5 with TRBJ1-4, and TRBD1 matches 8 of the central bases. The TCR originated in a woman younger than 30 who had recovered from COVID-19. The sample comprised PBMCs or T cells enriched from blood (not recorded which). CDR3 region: CASRETGEPNEKLFF. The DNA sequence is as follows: TGTGCCAGCAGGGAGACAGGGGAGCCTAATGAAAAACTGTTTTTT.